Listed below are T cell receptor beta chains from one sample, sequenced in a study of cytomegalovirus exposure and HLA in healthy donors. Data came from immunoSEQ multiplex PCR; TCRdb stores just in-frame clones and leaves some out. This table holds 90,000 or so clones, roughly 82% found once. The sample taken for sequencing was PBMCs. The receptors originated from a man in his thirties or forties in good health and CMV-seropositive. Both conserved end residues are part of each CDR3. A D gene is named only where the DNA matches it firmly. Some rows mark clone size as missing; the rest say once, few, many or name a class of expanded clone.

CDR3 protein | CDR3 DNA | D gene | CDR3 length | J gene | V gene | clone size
CASSFGQGGTDTQYF | TGCGCCAGCAGCTTCGGACAGGGTGGCACAGATACGCAGTATTTT | TRBD1 | 15 | TRBJ2-3 | TRBV5-1 | NA
CASGAGTAYSNQPQHF | TGTGCCAGCGGTGCCGGGACAGCATATAGCAATCAGCCCCAGCATTTT | TRBD1 | 16 | TRBJ1-5 | TRBV28 | NA
CASSPSVDLSYEQYF | TGTGCCAGCTCACCAAGCGTAGACCTCTCCTACGAGCAGTACTTC | NA | 15 | TRBJ2-7 | TRBV18 | NA
CASSSYRTGGSEAFF | TGTGCCAGCAGCTCTTACCGGACAGGGGGATCTGAAGCTTTCTTT | TRBD1 | 15 | TRBJ1-1 | TRBV5-4 | NA
CASSPSDRASGYTF | TGTGCCAGCAGTCCCTCGGACAGGGCCAGTGGCTACACCTTC | TRBD1 | 14 | TRBJ1-2 | TRBV27 | once
CASSLGGKDGQETQYF | TGTGCCAGCAGCTTAGGGGGCAAGGACGGACAAGAGACCCAGTACTTC | NA | 16 | TRBJ2-5 | TRBV7-8 | NA
CASSPQGNEQYF | TGTGCCAGCTCGCCTCAGGGGAACGAGCAGTACTTC | NA | 12 | TRBJ2-7 | TRBV18 | NA
CASSPRQFYGYTF | TGTGCCAGCAGCCCCCGACAGTTCTATGGCTACACCTTC | NA | 13 | TRBJ1-2 | TRBV27 | NA
CASSPWDRRYEQYF | TGTGCCAGCAGTCCCTGGGACAGGCGCTACGAGCAGTACTTC | TRBD1 | 14 | TRBJ2-7 | TRBV28 | NA
CASSLSRVRQSYGYTF | TGTGCCAGCAGCTTATCGAGGGTCAGGCAGTCCTATGGCTACACCTTC | NA | 16 | TRBJ1-2 | TRBV7-2 | NA
CASSPAGTGGAGSYEQYF | TGTGCCAGCTCACCTGCCGGGACAGGGGGCGCGGGGTCCTACGAGCAGTACTTC | TRBD1 | 18 | TRBJ2-7 | TRBV18 | NA
CASSERGRAYNEQFF | TGTGCCAGCAGTGAACGCGGGAGGGCCTACAATGAGCAGTTCTTC | TRBD2 | 15 | TRBJ2-1 | TRBV25-1 | NA
CASSGRATDTQYF | TGTGCCAGTAGCGGGAGGGCCACAGATACGCAGTATTTT | TRBD2 | 13 | TRBJ2-3 | TRBV7-6 | NA
CASSQDAGFGGGYTF | TGCGCCAGCAGCCAAGATGCGGGATTTGGCGGTGGCTACACCTTC | NA | 15 | TRBJ1-2 | TRBV28 | NA
CASSLGLAGAYEQFF | TGTGCCAGCAGCCTGGGACTAGCGGGAGCATATGAGCAGTTCTTC | TRBD2 | 15 | TRBJ2-1 | TRBV28 | NA
CASSSTSGSTDTQYF | TGTGCCAGCAGCTCTACTAGCGGGAGCACAGATACGCAGTATTTT | TRBD2 | 15 | TRBJ2-3 | TRBV5-4 | few
CATLPPSGRADTGELFF | TGTGCCACCCTCCCCCCCAGCGGGAGGGCCGACACCGGGGAGCTGTTTTTT | TRBD2 | 17 | TRBJ2-2 | TRBV28 | once
CASSRTGAYTEAFF | TGTGCCAGCAGTCGGACAGGGGCTTACACTGAAGCTTTCTTT | TRBD1 | 14 | TRBJ1-1 | TRBV27 | NA
CASSLDLAADTQYF | TGCGCCAGCAGCCTGGATCTAGCCGCAGATACGCAGTATTTT | NA | 14 | TRBJ2-3 | TRBV5-1 | NA
CASSSSGTGGSPLHF | TGTGCCAGCAGTTCATCCGGGACAGGGGGGTCACCCCTCCACTTT | TRBD1 | 15 | TRBJ1-6 | TRBV28 | NA
CASSREGFTEAFF | TGTGCCAGCAGTCGCGAGGGATTCACTGAAGCTTTCTTT | NA | 13 | TRBJ1-1 | TRBV6-4 | NA
CASSWGQGEGQPQHF | TGTGCCAGCAGCTGGGGACAGGGGGAGGGCCAGCCCCAGCATTTT | TRBD1 | 15 | TRBJ1-5 | TRBV7-9 | NA
CASSHSRGSADTQYF | TGTGCCAGCAGCCACTCACGAGGGTCCGCAGATACGCAGTATTTT | NA | 15 | TRBJ2-3 | TRBV7-9 | NA
CASSLDRNSPLHF | TGCGCCAGCAGTCTGGACAGAAATTCACCCCTCCACTTT | NA | 13 | TRBJ1-6 | TRBV10-1 | NA
CASSYSELAKNIQYF | TGTGCCAGCAGTTACTCGGAGTTAGCCAAAAACATTCAGTACTTC | NA | 15 | TRBJ2-4 | TRBV6-5 | once
CASSSTTRGEQYF | TGTGCCAGTAGTTCAACCACTAGAGGAGAGCAGTACTTC | NA | 13 | TRBJ2-7 | TRBV19 | NA
CASSQGQAGVGEQFF | TGTGCCAGCAGCCAAGGGCAAGCGGGAGTTGGTGAGCAGTTCTTC | TRBD2 | 15 | TRBJ2-1 | TRBV14 | NA
CASSFTGDGQPQHF | TGCGCCAGCAGCTTTACAGGGGACGGTCAGCCCCAGCATTTT | TRBD1 | 14 | TRBJ1-5 | TRBV5-1 | few
CASSEYRGLDEKLFF | TGTGCCAGCAGTGAATACAGGGGGCTCGATGAAAAACTGTTTTTT | TRBD1 | 15 | TRBJ1-4 | TRBV25-1 | few
CASSLVVLAGSYNEQFF | TGTGCCAGCAGCTTAGTCGTACTAGCGGGCTCCTACAATGAGCAGTTCTTC | TRBD2 | 17 | TRBJ2-1 | TRBV7-6 | NA
CSSRKADTEAFF | TGCAGCTCGAGGAAGGCAGACACTGAAGCTTTCTTT | NA | 12 | TRBJ1-1 | TRBV29-1 | NA
CASTPSDRAVNQPQHF | TGTGCCAGCACCCCCTCCGACAGGGCGGTCAATCAGCCCCAGCATTTT | TRBD1 | 16 | TRBJ1-5 | TRBV28 | NA
CASSGVLGQGTYEQYF | TGTGCCAGCAGTGGGGTGTTAGGGCAGGGCACCTACGAGCAGTACTTC | NA | 16 | TRBJ2-7 | TRBV6-1 | once
CASSLTGTQGNTIYF | TGTGCCAGCAGTCTTACCGGGACACAAGGAAACACCATATATTTT | NA | 15 | TRBJ1-3 | TRBV6-5 | NA
CASSEDALAGVGELFF | TGTGCCAGCAGTGAGGACGCGCTAGCGGGAGTCGGGGAGCTGTTTTTT | TRBD2 | 16 | TRBJ2-2 | TRBV6-1 | NA
CATSREPLYEKLFF | TGTGCCACCAGCAGAGAGCCCCTATATGAAAAACTGTTTTTT | NA | 14 | TRBJ1-4 | TRBV15 | NA
CASSATSGTGPYEQYF | TGTGCCAGCAGTGCTACCTCCGGGACAGGACCCTACGAGCAGTACTTC | TRBD1 | 16 | TRBJ2-7 | TRBV28 | NA
CASSLTSGSSYNEQFF | TGCGCCAGCAGCTTGACTAGCGGGAGCTCCTACAATGAGCAGTTCTTC | TRBD2 | 16 | TRBJ2-1 | TRBV5-1 | NA
CASSSRQATDTQYF | TGTGCCAGCAGCTCCCGACAGGCCACAGATACGCAGTATTTT | NA | 14 | TRBJ2-3 | TRBV11-3 | NA
CASSRNRVAGNTIYF | TGTGCCAGCAGCCGGAACAGGGTAGCTGGAAACACCATATATTTT | NA | 15 | TRBJ1-3 | TRBV28 | NA
CASSFLDRGTGELFF | TGCGCCAGCAGTTTTTTGGACAGGGGCACCGGGGAGCTGTTTTTT | TRBD1 | 15 | TRBJ2-2 | TRBV10-2 | NA
CASSEAIGAPYEQYF | TGTGCCAGCAGTGAAGCGATAGGGGCCCCCTACGAGCAGTACTTC | NA | 15 | TRBJ2-7 | TRBV6-1 | NA
CASSPSGGRGSFGNTIYF | TGTGCCAGCAGTCCCTCGGGGGGGCGCGGTTCCTTTGGAAACACCATATATTTT | NA | 18 | TRBJ1-3 | TRBV28 | NA